A selection of T cell receptor beta chains follows, all from one sample in a study of T cells in Graves' hyperthyroidism and ophthalmopathy. TCRdb ran MiXCR on the multiplex PCR reads and lists one entry per CDR3 protein. The sample lists about 600,000 distinct CDR3 sequences, roughly 15% occurring once. Material: blood. The receptors shown here come from a woman aged 40 to 50 with Graves' ophthalmopathy. Each CDR3 is given with its conserved first and last residue.

>TRBV29-1|TRBJ1-1
CSVEAGGETEAFF
>TRBV19|TRBJ1-2
CASAAQGGYGYTF
>TRBV3-1|TRBJ2-2
CASSQGAAGTGWLFF
>TRBV29-1|TRBJ2-7
CSAETREQYF
>TRBV6-1|TRBJ1-5
CASSPSRGSNQPQHF
>TRBV27|TRBJ2-1
CASTLGVAGVHEQFF
>TRBV19|TRBJ1-2
CASSGHWTGNYGYTF
>TRBV29-1|TRBJ2-5
CSVQGEETQYF
>TRBV28|TRBJ2-3
CASLGTSGSTDTQYF
>TRBV6-2/TRBV6-3|TRBJ2-1
CASSSSGGGEQFF
>TRBV30|TRBJ2-7
CAWRVGTFSSYEQYF
>TRBV2|TRBJ1-6
CASSGIGTGGENSPLHF
>TRBV27|TRBJ1-6
CASSLQGVGSPLHF
>TRBV10-3|TRBJ2-1
CAISSGDLGHEQFF
>TRBV15|TRBJ2-7
CATSLPGTGGSDGPYEQYF
>TRBV2|TRBJ2-5
CASNWDRGLKETQYF
>TRBV5-1|TRBJ2-7
CASSLGEGPYEQYF